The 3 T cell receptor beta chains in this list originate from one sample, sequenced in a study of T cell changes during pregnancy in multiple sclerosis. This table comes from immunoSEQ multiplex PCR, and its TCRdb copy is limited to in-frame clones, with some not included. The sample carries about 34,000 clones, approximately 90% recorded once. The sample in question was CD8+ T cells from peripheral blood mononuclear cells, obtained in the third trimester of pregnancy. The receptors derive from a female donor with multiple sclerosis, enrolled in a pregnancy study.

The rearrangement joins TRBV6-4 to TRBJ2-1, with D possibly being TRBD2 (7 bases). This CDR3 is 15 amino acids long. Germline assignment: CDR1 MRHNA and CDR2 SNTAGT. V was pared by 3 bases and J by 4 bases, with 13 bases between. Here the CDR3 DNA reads TGTGCCAGCAGTGAGGGCGGGGGCCCTTACAATGAGCAGTTCTTC. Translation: CASSEGGGPYNEQFF.

The CDR3 DNA reads TGTGCCAGCAGCCACAGGGGGCCACCTCCAACTAATGAAAAACTGTTTTTT. The encoded protein is CASSHRGPPPTNEKLFF. The chain joins TRBV7-8 to TRBJ1-4; 9 bases are shared with TRBD1. Trimming removed 5 bases from V and 0 bases from J; junction bases left unmatched: 7. The CDR3 sequence is 17 residues long. Germline V gene sequence: CDR1 SGHVS, CDR2 FQNEAQ. Drawing the rest from reference TRBV7-8 and TRBJ1-4, the complete variable domain is GAGVSQSPRYKVAKRGQDVALRCDPISGHVSLFWYQQALGQGPEFLTYFQNEAQLDKSGLPSDRFFAERPEGSVSTLKIQRTQQEDSAVYLCASSHRGPPPTNEKLFFGSGTQLSVL.

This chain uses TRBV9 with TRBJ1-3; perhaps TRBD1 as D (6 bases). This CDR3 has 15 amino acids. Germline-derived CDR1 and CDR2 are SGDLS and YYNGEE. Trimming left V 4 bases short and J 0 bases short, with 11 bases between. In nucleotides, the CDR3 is TGTGCCAGCAGCATTGGACAGTCCTCTGGAAACACCATATATTTT. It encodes CASSIGQSSGNTIYF.